Listed below are T cell receptor beta chains from one sample, sequenced in a study of control samples from healthy donors and cancer patients. TCRdb's table, derived via immunoSEQ multiplex PCR, lists solely in-frame clones and lacks some. The table lists 100,000 to 150,000 clones, over 75% of them singletons. Material for sequencing was blood. The receptors derive from a man aged 45-65 years in good health. CDR3s include the opening cysteine and the closing phenylalanine or tryptophan. The order of the fields is J gene, V gene, D gene, clone size, CDR3 DNA, CDR3 protein. D genes are given only for firm matches. Not all rows give a size; the values are once, few, many and, for expanded clones, a class.

j_gene: TRBJ1-1
v_gene: TRBV11-2
d_gene: NA
abundance: NA
CDR3nt: TGTGCCAGCAGCTTCTCGAGTACTGAAGCTTTCTTT
CDR3aa: CASSFSSTEAFF

j_gene: TRBJ2-3
v_gene: TRBV6-5
d_gene: TRBD2
abundance: NA
CDR3nt: TGTGCCAGTAAAGCGGGGGGGAGCACAGATACGCAGTATTTT
CDR3aa: CASKAGGSTDTQYF

j_gene: TRBJ1-4
v_gene: TRBV6-1
d_gene: NA
abundance: NA
CDR3nt: TGTGCCAGCAGAGAAGGGGCAGGGCCGGATGAAAAACTGTTTTTT
CDR3aa: CASREGAGPDEKLFF

j_gene: TRBJ2-7
v_gene: TRBV5-4
d_gene: TRBD1
abundance: NA
CDR3nt: TGTGCCAGCAGCTTGGGACAGGGGGCCCACTACGAGCAGTACTTC
CDR3aa: CASSLGQGAHYEQYF

j_gene: TRBJ2-1
v_gene: TRBV5-1
d_gene: NA
abundance: few
CDR3nt: TGCGCCAGCAGCTTGGTAATACGTCGTAACTACAATGAGCAGTTCTTC
CDR3aa: CASSLVIRRNYNEQFF

j_gene: TRBJ1-4
v_gene: TRBV28
d_gene: NA
abundance: NA
CDR3nt: TGTGCCAGCAGACCCGGATGGCAAACCAATGAAAAACTGTTTTTT
CDR3aa: CASRPGWQTNEKLFF

j_gene: TRBJ2-5
v_gene: TRBV7-7
d_gene: TRBD2
abundance: NA
CDR3nt: TGTGCTAGCAGCGTAGGACTAGCTGGGGAGACCCAGTACTTC
CDR3aa: CASSVGLAGETQYF

j_gene: TRBJ2-5
v_gene: TRBV5-1
d_gene: TRBD1
abundance: once
CDR3nt: TGCGCCAGCAGCCTCGACAGGGCAGTTTACGAGACCCAGTACTTC
CDR3aa: CASSLDRAVYETQYF

j_gene: TRBJ2-1
v_gene: TRBV18
d_gene: NA
abundance: NA
CDR3nt: TGTGCCAGCTCACCACCCAGCAGATACAATGAGCAGTTCTTC
CDR3aa: CASSPPSRYNEQFF

j_gene: TRBJ2-7
v_gene: TRBV28
d_gene: NA
abundance: NA
CDR3nt: TGTGCCAGCAGTATACTCGGGAAGTACGAGCAGTACTTC
CDR3aa: CASSILGKYEQYF

j_gene: TRBJ2-1
v_gene: TRBV13
d_gene: TRBD2
abundance: NA
CDR3nt: TGTGCCAGCAGTCCCAGACTAGCGGGGGGACGAGATGAGCAGTTCTTC
CDR3aa: CASSPRLAGGRDEQFF

j_gene: TRBJ2-2
v_gene: TRBV28
d_gene: NA
abundance: NA
CDR3nt: TGTGCCAGCAGTCTACGGGACTGGAACACCGGGGAGCTGTTTTTT
CDR3aa: CASSLRDWNTGELFF

j_gene: TRBJ1-1
v_gene: TRBV5-1
d_gene: NA
abundance: NA
CDR3nt: TGCGCCAGCTGGGACACTAGGCCGAACACTGAAGCTTTCTTT
CDR3aa: CASWDTRPNTEAFF

j_gene: TRBJ2-7
v_gene: TRBV5-1
d_gene: NA
abundance: NA
CDR3nt: TGCGCCAGCAGCTTCCAGGGGGGTACCTACGAGCAGTACTTC
CDR3aa: CASSFQGGTYEQYF

j_gene: TRBJ1-3
v_gene: TRBV2
d_gene: TRBD1
abundance: NA
CDR3nt: TGTGCCAGCAAGGACAGGGACGGTGGAAACACCATATATTTT
CDR3aa: CASKDRDGGNTIYF

j_gene: TRBJ1-2
v_gene: TRBV12-3/TRBV12-4
d_gene: NA
abundance: once
CDR3nt: TGTGCCAGCAGTCTCGGCCAGGGCGCTGGCTACACCTTC
CDR3aa: CASSLGQGAGYTF

j_gene: TRBJ1-6
v_gene: TRBV3-1/TRBV3-2
d_gene: NA
abundance: NA
CDR3nt: TGTGCCAGCAGCCAAGTGGGGCAAAACCGAAATTCACCCCTCCACTTT
CDR3aa: CASSQVGQNRNSPLHF

j_gene: TRBJ1-6
v_gene: TRBV30
d_gene: NA
abundance: NA
CDR3nt: TGTGCCTGGGCCGGACAGCGCCTATTATGGGGAACCCTCCACTTT
CDR3aa: CAWAGQRLLWGTLHF

j_gene: TRBJ2-2
v_gene: TRBV6-1
d_gene: NA
abundance: NA
CDR3nt: TGTGCCAGCAGTGAAATCAAGGGAACCGGGGAGCTGTTTTTT
CDR3aa: CASSEIKGTGELFF

j_gene: TRBJ2-1
v_gene: TRBV3-1/TRBV3-2
d_gene: TRBD2
abundance: few
CDR3nt: TGTGCCAGCAGTGAGCGGGGGCTCTACAATGAGCAGTTCTTC
CDR3aa: CASSERGLYNEQFF

j_gene: TRBJ1-1
v_gene: TRBV11-2
d_gene: NA
abundance: NA
CDR3nt: TGTGCCAGCAGCTTAGGACTGGCAGGGGAAGCTTTCTTT
CDR3aa: CASSLGLAGEAFF

j_gene: TRBJ2-7
v_gene: TRBV28
d_gene: NA
abundance: NA
CDR3nt: TGTGCCAGCAGTTTGGGGCAGGTCCAGGGGGGCGAGCAGTACTTC
CDR3aa: CASSLGQVQGGEQYF

j_gene: TRBJ2-7
v_gene: TRBV27
d_gene: TRBD1
abundance: NA
CDR3nt: TGTGCCAGCAGACTGGACAGGGAGCCCCGTGAGCAGTACTTC
CDR3aa: CASRLDREPREQYF

j_gene: TRBJ1-5
v_gene: TRBV24-1
d_gene: NA
abundance: NA
CDR3nt: TGTGCCACCAGTGATACCAGGGTGGTTCAGCCCCAGCATTTT
CDR3aa: CATSDTRVVQPQHF

j_gene: TRBJ2-5
v_gene: TRBV14
d_gene: NA
abundance: NA
CDR3nt: TGTGCCAGCAGCCACATAACGGGACTGGAGACCCAGTACTTC
CDR3aa: CASSHITGLETQYF

j_gene: TRBJ1-1
v_gene: TRBV2
d_gene: NA
abundance: NA
CDR3nt: TGTGCCAGCAGTGAAGTGGGGTGTGGCACTGAAGCTTTCTTT
CDR3aa: CASSEVGCGTEAFF

j_gene: TRBJ2-3
v_gene: TRBV6-2/TRBV6-3
d_gene: TRBD2
abundance: NA
CDR3nt: TGTGCCAGCAGTAACGCCGGGACTAGTAGCATGTATTTT
CDR3aa: CASSNAGTSSMYF

j_gene: TRBJ2-2
v_gene: TRBV6-5
d_gene: NA
abundance: NA
CDR3nt: TGTGCCAGCAGTTACCTCAAGAACACCGGGGAGCTGTTTTTT
CDR3aa: CASSYLKNTGELFF

j_gene: TRBJ2-3
v_gene: TRBV28
d_gene: TRBD2
abundance: few
CDR3nt: TGTGCCAGCAGTTTTGGGCTAGCGGGGTTGCATTTT
CDR3aa: CASSFGLAGLHF

j_gene: TRBJ1-5
v_gene: TRBV30
d_gene: NA
abundance: NA
CDR3nt: TGTGCCTGGAGTGGATGGCAAAGAAATCAGCCCCAGCATTTT
CDR3aa: CAWSGWQRNQPQHF

j_gene: TRBJ2-5
v_gene: TRBV5-1
d_gene: TRBD2
abundance: NA
CDR3nt: TGCGCCAGCAGTGACTGGACTAGCGGGCAAGAGACCCAGTACTTC
CDR3aa: CASSDWTSGQETQYF

j_gene: TRBJ2-7
v_gene: TRBV27
d_gene: NA
abundance: NA
CDR3nt: TGTGCCAGCAGTTTAGCACCGTCCCGATACGAGCAGTACTTC
CDR3aa: CASSLAPSRYEQYF

j_gene: TRBJ1-4
v_gene: TRBV15
d_gene: NA
abundance: NA
CDR3nt: TGTGCCACCGCAAAGGGAGGGAGTGAAAAACTGTTTTTT
CDR3aa: CATAKGGSEKLFF

j_gene: TRBJ2-5
v_gene: TRBV29-1
d_gene: TRBD2
abundance: NA
CDR3nt: TGTGCGGGGGGGCTTCCTCGGGAGACCCAGTACTTC
CDR3aa: CAGGLPRETQYF

j_gene: TRBJ2-7
v_gene: TRBV7-8
d_gene: NA
abundance: NA
CDR3nt: TGTGCCAGCAGCCGAGAGACAGGTCCCTACGAGCAGTACTTC
CDR3aa: CASSRETGPYEQYF

j_gene: TRBJ2-7
v_gene: TRBV20-1
d_gene: NA
abundance: NA
CDR3nt: TGCAGTGCTAGTGGGCCAGTAGGGCTCGAGCAGTACTTC
CDR3aa: CSASGPVGLEQYF

j_gene: TRBJ2-3
v_gene: TRBV7-8
d_gene: NA
abundance: NA
CDR3nt: TGTGCCAGCAGCCTCAACCGGGGCCCGGCGGATACGCAGTATTTT
CDR3aa: CASSLNRGPADTQYF

j_gene: TRBJ2-7
v_gene: TRBV28
d_gene: TRBD1
abundance: NA
CDR3nt: TGTGCCAGTGAGGGACAGGGGCTATACGAGCAGTACTTC
CDR3aa: CASEGQGLYEQYF

j_gene: TRBJ1-1
v_gene: TRBV4-1
d_gene: TRBD1
abundance: NA
CDR3nt: TGCGCCAGCAGCCGAGGACAGGGCCCTGAAGCTTTCTTT
CDR3aa: CASSRGQGPEAFF

j_gene: TRBJ2-4
v_gene: TRBV2
d_gene: NA
abundance: NA
CDR3nt: TGTGCCAGCAGTCGCGGCCTTGAGCTAATCGACAATGTGGCCAAAAACATTCAGTACTTC
CDR3aa: CASSRGLELIDNVAKNIQYF

j_gene: TRBJ1-5
v_gene: TRBV6-5
d_gene: NA
abundance: NA
CDR3nt: TGTGCCAGCAGTCAACAGGGCCCCCTGAATCAGCCCCAGCATTTT
CDR3aa: CASSQQGPLNQPQHF

j_gene: TRBJ2-1
v_gene: TRBV13
d_gene: NA
abundance: NA
CDR3nt: TGTGCCAGCAGCCCACCGGCTGACAATGAGCAGTTCTTC
CDR3aa: CASSPPADNEQFF